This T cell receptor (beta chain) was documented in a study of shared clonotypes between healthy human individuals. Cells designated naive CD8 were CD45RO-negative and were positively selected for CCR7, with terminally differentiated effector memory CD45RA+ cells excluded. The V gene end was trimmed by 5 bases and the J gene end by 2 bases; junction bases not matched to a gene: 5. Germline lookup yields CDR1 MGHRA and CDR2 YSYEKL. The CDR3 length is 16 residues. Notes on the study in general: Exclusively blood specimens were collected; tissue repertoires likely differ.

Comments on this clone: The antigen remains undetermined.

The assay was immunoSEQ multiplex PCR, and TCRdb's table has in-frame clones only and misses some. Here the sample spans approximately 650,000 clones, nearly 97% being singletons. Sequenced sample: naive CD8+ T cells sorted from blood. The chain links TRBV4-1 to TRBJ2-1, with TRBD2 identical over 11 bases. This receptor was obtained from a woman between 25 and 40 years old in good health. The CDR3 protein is CASSYGTSGPYNEQFF. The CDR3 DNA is TGCGCCAGCAGCTATGGGACTAGCGGCCCCTACAATGAGCAGTTCTTC.